The 25 T cell receptor beta chains listed next were all sequenced from one sample in a study of early T cells in non-severe SARS-CoV-2 infection. TCRdb itself ran the 5' RACE reads through MiXCR, one entry per CDR3 protein. The sample lists some 70,000 distinct CDR3 sequences; about 4.9% were seen once. The sample comprised whole blood. All receptors come from an adult who was a healthcare worker with PCR-confirmed SARS-CoV-2 infection or an uninfected control (not recorded which).

This clonotype was recorded many times. The chain couples TRBV7-2 to TRBJ1-5, with D possibly being TRBD1 (6 bases). The CDR3 has 17 residues. CDR1 SGHTA and CDR2 FQGNSA come from the germline V gene. The germline V and J ends were trimmed by 2 bases and 0 bases, with 14 bases remaining between them. This chain's CDR3 is CASSLMGTLNSNQPQHF. The CDR3 bases are TGTGCCAGCAGCTTAATGGGGACATTAAATAGCAATCAGCCCCAGCATTTT.

Ten or more counts support this clonotype. The V call is TRBV7-2, the J call TRBJ2-3, with D tentatively TRBD1 or TRBD2 (5 bases each). The CDR3 runs 15 residues. V was cut by 4 bases and J by 1 base, with 12 bases left in between. The germline V gene has CDR1 SGHTA and CDR2 FQGNSA. In DNA form, the CDR3 reads TGTGCCAGCAGCTCACCCGGGGCTGGCACAGATACGCAGTATTTT. Translation: CASSSPGAGTDTQYF.

This chain joins TRBV9 and TRBJ2-3; TRBD2 agrees at 12 bases. V gave up 4 bases and J gave up 4 bases; unmatched junction bases: 7. The CDR3 is 16 residues long. Germline V gene sequence: CDR1 SGDLS, CDR2 YYNGEE. Written as DNA, the CDR3 is TGTGCCAGCAGCATTACTAGCGGGAGGAGCGCAGATACGCAGTATTTT. Protein: CASSITSGRSADTQYF.

The table lists this clonotype with many counts. This chain links TRBV6-5 with TRBJ2-1; 7 bases map to TRBD1. The CDR3 length is 14 residues. CDR1 and CDR2 (germline): MNHEY, SVGAGI. J lost 4 bases, V lost 6 bases, and 6 bases had no gene match. This CDR3 reads CASRPGQSYNEQFF. CDR3 sequence (DNA): TGTGCCAGCAGACCGGGACAGTCGTACAATGAGCAGTTCTTC.

In this sample, this clonotype turned up a few times. The rearrangement links TRBV2 to TRBJ2-4; D is possibly TRBD2 (5 bases). Germline assignment: CDR1 SNHLY and CDR2 FYNNEI. The length of the CDR3 is 15 residues. Deletions cut 7 bases from V and 7 bases from J, with 20 bases between. This CDR3 is CASNGGLVLGNIQYF. CDR3 in DNA: TGTGCCAGCAATGGCGGACTTGTTCTGGGGAACATTCAGTACTTC.

This clonotype was detected ten times or more. At one end the junction does not follow the germline gene, possibly because of a read error. The rearrangement links TRBV6-5 to TRBJ2-3, with 7 nucleotides matching TRBD2. Germline-derived CDR1 and CDR2 are MNHEY and SVGAGI. CDR3 length equals 15 residues. CDR3 bases: TGTGCCAGCAGTGACTCCATCTTGGGGGGGGATACGCAGTATTTT. It is translated as CASSDSILGGDTQYF.

Concerning this clonotype: This may be a read error: a much more frequent sequence differs by one nucleotide. The chain combines TRBV25-1 with TRBJ1-4; D not resolved. Germline V gives CDR1 MGHDK, CDR2 SYGVNS. This CDR3 comprises 14 residues. The CDR3 DNA reads as TGTGGCAGCAGCTACAGTTCAACTAATGAAAAACTGTTTTTT. This sequence encodes CGSSYSSTNEKLFF.

The chain uses TRBV29-1 and TRBJ2-1, with 9 nucleotides matching TRBD2. The CDR3 loop spans 13 amino acids. With V trimmed by 7 bases and J by 9 bases, 10 bases remained unmatched. Germline CDR1 SQVTM, CDR2 ANQGSEA. This CDR3 is CSGRREGLGEQFF. The CDR3 DNA reads TGCAGCGGACGGCGGGAGGGCCTTGGTGAGCAGTTCTTC.

This clonotype was counted between two and nine times. This chain links TRBV5-4 with TRBJ2-3; 9 bases map to TRBD2. Germline V gene sequence: CDR1 SGHNT, CDR2 YYREEE (reference sequence). The V and J ends lost 6 bases and 3 bases, in that order; junction bases with no gene match: 14. The CDR3 covers 17 residues. The DNA of the CDR3 is TGTGCCAGCACCCGAGGAGGTAGCGGGGGCACTACAGATACGCAGTATTTT. Translated: CASTRGGSGGTTDTQYF.

This clonotype was counted at least ten times. V usage is TRBV6-2 or TRBV6-3 and J usage is TRBJ1-5; weak D call: TRBD1 (5 bases). The V and J ends lost 5 bases and 7 bases respectively, with 15 bases between them. CDR3 length equals 14 residues. Germline V CDR1 and CDR2: MNHEY, SVGEGT. CDR3 sequence: CASSNGAGVQPQHF. In DNA form, the CDR3 reads TGTGCCAGCAGTAACGGGGCAGGCGTACAGCCCCAGCATTTT.

V gene TRBV10-3 combines with J gene TRBJ2-3; no clear D. V lost 8 bases to trimming and J lost 4 bases, with 7 bases between them. This CDR3 has 11 amino acids. Germline assignment: CDR1 ENHRY and CDR2 SYGVKD. The CDR3 DNA reads TGTGCCATCGGCACGCCAGATACGCAGTATTTT. This gives the protein CAIGTPDTQYF.

The chain employs TRBV7-9 and TRBJ1-6, with 10 nucleotides matching TRBD1. CDR3 size: 17 residues. CDR1 is SEHNR, CDR2 FQNEAQ, per germline (reference sequence). Losses at the gene ends were 5 bases for V and 5 bases for J; bases not matched to a gene: 9. The DNA for the CDR3 is TGTGCCAGCAGCCAAGAGACAGGGGGCTTAAATAATTCACCCCTCCACTTT. Residues: CASSQETGGLNNSPLHF.

The genes are TRBV5-1 and TRBJ1-1, with unresolved D. CDR3 length equals 14 residues. V was shortened by 3 bases and J by 6 bases, with 15 bases between the two germline ends. Looked up from germline, CDR1 is SGHRS and CDR2 is YFSETQ. CDR3 in amino acids: CASSSRPGGAEAFF. CDR3 sequence (DNA): TGCGCCAGCAGCTCCCGGCCCGGTGGGGCTGAAGCTTTCTTT.

This clonotype was seen only a few times. The chain uses TRBV19 and TRBJ1-5, with D unresolved. With 5 bases removed from V and 5 bases from J, the gap between germline ends came to 13 bases. The V gene's germline CDR1 is LNHDA and CDR2 SQIVND (reference sequence). The CDR3 is made up of 14 amino acids. CDR3 coding DNA: TGTGCCAGTAGTGCACATCAGTTAGATCAGCCCCAGCATTTT. Translated: CASSAHQLDQPQHF.

This clonotype came up a few times. The gene calls are TRBV27 and TRBJ1-2; D not resolved. V was pared by 4 bases and J by 8 bases, with 20 bases between. The germline gives CDR1 MNHEY, CDR2 SMNVEV (reference sequence). The CDR3 covers 15 residues. CDR3 sequence: CASSSLSIVPSGYTF. For the CDR3, the DNA is TGTGCCAGCAGTTCCTTATCCATCGTGCCCTCCGGCTACACCTTC.

This clonotype was seen many times. CDR3 sequence: CAISAEPTPQETQYF. The CDR3 region has the DNA TGTGCCATCAGTGCAGAACCTACCCCCCAAGAGACCCAGTACTTC. This rearrangement joins TRBV10-3 to TRBJ2-5; D uncertain. The length of the CDR3 is 15 residues. Germline CDR1 ENHRY, CDR2 SYGVKD. Deletions cut 4 bases from V and 1 base from J, with 13 bases between.

This clonotype was counted a few times. This chain connects TRBV20-1 to TRBJ1-5, with 7 bases identical to TRBD1. This CDR3 has 16 residues. The V segment lost 0 bases and the J segment 7 bases; nucleotides outside the gene matches: 12. CDR1 and CDR2 from the germline V gene are DFQATT and SNEGSKA (reference sequence). CDR3 nucleotides: TGCAGTGCTAGAGATCGGGGGACAGTGCCATCCCAGCCCCAGCATTTT. This translates into CSARDRGTVPSQPQHF.

This clonotype was seen at least ten times. The J gene is TRBJ1-5, the V gene TRBV6-6; D remains unclear. Trimming took 2 bases from V and 5 from J, leaving 7 bases between them. In germline, CDR1 is MNHNY, CDR2 SVGAGI (reference sequence). CDR3 length: 13 residues. The CDR3: CASSYIGDQPQHF. As DNA, the CDR3 is TGTGCCAGCAGTTACATTGGGGATCAGCCCCAGCATTTT.

This clonotype was detected ten times or more. This chain links TRBV7-2 with TRBJ1-1; the D is unclear. V was trimmed by 5 bases and J by 1 base, leaving 8 bases between them. Germline CDR1 reads SGHTA; CDR2 reads FQGNSA. The CDR3 has 13 residues. The CDR3 DNA sequence: TGTGCCAGCAGCCGTTCTGAGAACACTGAAGCTTTCTTT. Protein sequence: CASSRSENTEAFF.

The chain joins TRBV7-9 to TRBJ1-4; no clear D gene. The CDR3 sequence is 11 residues long. The germline V and J ends were trimmed by 8 bases and 8 bases, with 9 bases remaining between them. Per the germline V gene, CDR1 is SEHNR and CDR2 is FQNEAQ (reference sequence). The DNA of the CDR3 is TGTGCCAGCTCCATTGGAGAAAAACTGTTTTTT. Translated, it gives CASSIGEKLFF.

This clonotype was seen only a few times. The chain carries TRBV5-6 and TRBJ2-7, with D possibly being TRBD1 or TRBD2 (6 bases each). Between the trimmed V and J ends, which lost 3 bases and 4 bases, there was a span of 20 bases. The germline V gene encodes CDR1 SGHDT and CDR2 YYEEEE. The CDR3 consists of 16 residues. This CDR3 reads CASSSIVWGANYEQYF. In DNA form, the CDR3 reads TGTGCCAGCAGCTCGATTGTTTGGGGGGCCAATTACGAGCAGTACTTC.

This clonotype was detected ten times or more. CDR3: CSARHNSALPIGYTF. The CDR3 coding sequence is TGCAGTGCTAGGCACAACAGCGCCCTTCCTATCGGCTACACCTTC. The V call is TRBV20-1, the J call TRBJ1-2; D gene unclear. The CDR3 is 15 amino acids. With 3 bases removed from V and 8 bases from J, the gap between germline ends came to 22 bases. Germline V gives CDR1 DFQATT, CDR2 SNEGSKA (reference sequence).

The chain carries TRBV7-8 and TRBJ2-1; the D gene is possibly TRBD2 (5 bases). V lost 0 bases to trimming and J lost 11 bases, with 17 bases between them. Germline lookup yields CDR1 SGHVS and CDR2 FQNEAQ. The CDR3 is 15 amino acids. CDR3 in DNA: TGTGCCAGCAGCTTAGCCACTCTCGGGGTTATGAAGCAGTTCTTC. This encodes CASSLATLGVMKQFF.

This clonotype was observed at least ten times. This rearrangement joins TRBV3-1 to TRBJ1-2; a possible D gene is TRBD1 (6 bases). The germline V gene encodes CDR1 LGHDT and CDR2 YNNKEL (reference sequence). V lost 3 bases, J lost 5 bases, and 22 bases lay in between. The CDR3 sequence is 17 residues long. Written as DNA, the CDR3 is TGTGCCAGCAGCCATCGGGGGGCAGGCACCTTATTGTATGGCTACACCTTC. Translating gives CASSHRGAGTLLYGYTF.

The chain joins TRBV18 to TRBJ2-1; possibly TRBD2 for D (7 bases). The CDR3 totals 16 residues. CDR1 is KGHSH and CDR2 is LQKENI in the germline V gene. Trimming removed 3 bases at V and 3 bases at J, with 15 bases between. The CDR3 here is CASSPTAGAYYNEQFF. The DNA for the CDR3 is TGTGCCAGCTCACCCACGGCGGGGGCGTACTACAATGAGCAGTTCTTC.